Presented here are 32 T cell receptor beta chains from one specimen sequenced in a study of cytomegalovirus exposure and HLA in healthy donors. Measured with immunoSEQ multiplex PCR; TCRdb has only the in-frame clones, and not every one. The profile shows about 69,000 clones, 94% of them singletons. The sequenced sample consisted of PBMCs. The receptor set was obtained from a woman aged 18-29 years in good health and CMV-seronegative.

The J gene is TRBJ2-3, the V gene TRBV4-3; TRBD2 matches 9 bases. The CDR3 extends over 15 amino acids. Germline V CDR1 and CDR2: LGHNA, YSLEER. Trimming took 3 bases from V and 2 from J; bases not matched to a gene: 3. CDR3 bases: TGCGCCAGCAGCCAGAGACTAGCGGACACAGATACGCAGTATTTT. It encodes CASSQRLADTDTQYF.

CDR3 residues: CASSLLSGSVFSNQPQHF. The DNA of the CDR3 is TGTGCCAGCAGCTTGTTGAGCGGTAGCGTGTTTAGCAATCAGCCCCAGCATTTT. V is TRBV5-6 and J is TRBJ1-5; no firm D call. Between the trimmed V and J ends, which lost 1 base and 0 bases, there was a span of 17 bases. Looked up from germline, CDR1 is SGHDT and CDR2 is YYEEEE. This CDR3 is 18 amino acids long.

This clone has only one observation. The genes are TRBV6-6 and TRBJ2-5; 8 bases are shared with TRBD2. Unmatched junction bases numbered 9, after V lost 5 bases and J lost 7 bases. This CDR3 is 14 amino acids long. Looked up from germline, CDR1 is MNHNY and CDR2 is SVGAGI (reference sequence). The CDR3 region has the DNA TGTGCCAGCAGTCCAGGTGCGGGGGGAGGGACCCAGTACTTC. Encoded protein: CASSPGAGGGTQYF.

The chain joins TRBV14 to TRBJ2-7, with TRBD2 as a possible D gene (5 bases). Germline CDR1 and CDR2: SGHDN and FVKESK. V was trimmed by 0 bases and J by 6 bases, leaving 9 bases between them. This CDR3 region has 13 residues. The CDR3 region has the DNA TGTGCCAGCAGCCAAGATCTAGGGAGCGAGCAGTACTTC. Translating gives CASSQDLGSEQYF.

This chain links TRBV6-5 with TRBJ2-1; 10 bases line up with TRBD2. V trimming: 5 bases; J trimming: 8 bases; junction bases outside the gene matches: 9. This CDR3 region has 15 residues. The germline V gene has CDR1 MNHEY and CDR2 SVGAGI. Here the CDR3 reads CASSQLAGPPHEQFF. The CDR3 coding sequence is TGTGCCAGCAGTCAACTAGCGGGGCCCCCCCATGAGCAGTTCTTC.

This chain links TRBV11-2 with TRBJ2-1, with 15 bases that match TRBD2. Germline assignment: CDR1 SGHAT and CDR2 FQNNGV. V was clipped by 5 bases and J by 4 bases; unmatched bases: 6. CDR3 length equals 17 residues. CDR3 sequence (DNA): TGTGCCAGCAGCGTCGCCGGGACTAGCGGGAGGTACAATGAGCAGTTCTTC. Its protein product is CASSVAGTSGRYNEQFF.

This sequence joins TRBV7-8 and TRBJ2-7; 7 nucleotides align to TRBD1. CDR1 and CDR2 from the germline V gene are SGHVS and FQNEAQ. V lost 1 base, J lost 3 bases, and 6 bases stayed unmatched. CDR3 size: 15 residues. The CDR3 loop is CASSLVGQNLYEQYF. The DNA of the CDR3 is TGTGCCAGCAGCTTAGTGGGACAGAACCTCTACGAGCAGTACTTC.

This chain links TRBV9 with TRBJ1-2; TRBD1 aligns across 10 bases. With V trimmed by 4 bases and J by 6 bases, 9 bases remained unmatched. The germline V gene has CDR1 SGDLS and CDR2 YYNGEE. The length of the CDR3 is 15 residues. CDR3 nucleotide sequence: TGTGCCAGCAGCCCCCGGACAGGGGGTGGTGATGGCTACACCTTC. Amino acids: CASSPRTGGGDGYTF.

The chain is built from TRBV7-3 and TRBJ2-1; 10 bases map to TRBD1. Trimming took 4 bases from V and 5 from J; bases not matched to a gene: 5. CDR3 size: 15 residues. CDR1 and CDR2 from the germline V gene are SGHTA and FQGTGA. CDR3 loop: CASSSGQGKNNEQFF. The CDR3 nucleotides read TGTGCCAGCAGCTCGGGACAGGGGAAGAACAATGAGCAGTTCTTC.

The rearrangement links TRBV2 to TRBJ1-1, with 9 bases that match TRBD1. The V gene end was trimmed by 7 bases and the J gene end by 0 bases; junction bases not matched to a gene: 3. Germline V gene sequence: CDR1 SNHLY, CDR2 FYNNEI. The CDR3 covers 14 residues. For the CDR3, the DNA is TGTGCCAGCACCACAGGGGGCATGAACACTGAAGCTTTCTTT. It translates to CASTTGGMNTEAFF. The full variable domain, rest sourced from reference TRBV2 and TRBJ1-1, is EPEVTQTPSHQVTQMGQEVILRCVPISNHLYFYWYRQILGQKVEFLVSFYNNEISEKSEIFDDQFSVERPDGSNFTLKIRSTKLEDSAMYFCASTTGGMNTEAFFGQGTRLTVV.

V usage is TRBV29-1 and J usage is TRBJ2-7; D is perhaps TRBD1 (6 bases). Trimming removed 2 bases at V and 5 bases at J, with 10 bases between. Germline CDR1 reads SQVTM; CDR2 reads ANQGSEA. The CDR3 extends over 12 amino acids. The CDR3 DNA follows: TGCAGCGTTGAATTACAGGGCCACGAGCAGTACTTC. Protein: CSVELQGHEQYF.

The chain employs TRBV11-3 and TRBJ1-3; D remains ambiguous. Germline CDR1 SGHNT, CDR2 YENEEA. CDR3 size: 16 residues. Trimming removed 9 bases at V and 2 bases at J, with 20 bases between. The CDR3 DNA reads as TGTGCCAGGCCGAATAAGGCGAGGGTGCCTGGAAACACCATATATTTT. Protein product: CARPNKARVPGNTIYF.

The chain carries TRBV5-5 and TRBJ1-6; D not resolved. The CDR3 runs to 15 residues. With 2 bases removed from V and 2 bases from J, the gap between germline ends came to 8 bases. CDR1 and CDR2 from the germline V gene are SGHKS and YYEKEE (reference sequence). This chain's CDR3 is CASSFERAYNSPLHF. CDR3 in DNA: TGTGCCAGCAGCTTTGAGAGGGCCTATAATTCACCCCTCCACTTT.

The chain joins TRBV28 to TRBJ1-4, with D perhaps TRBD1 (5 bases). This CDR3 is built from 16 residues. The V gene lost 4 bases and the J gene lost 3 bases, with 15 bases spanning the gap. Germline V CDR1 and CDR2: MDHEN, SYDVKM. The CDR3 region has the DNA TGTGCCAGCAGTTCAATCGACAGTCTAGCTAATGAAAAACTGTTTTTT. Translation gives CASSSIDSLANEKLFF.

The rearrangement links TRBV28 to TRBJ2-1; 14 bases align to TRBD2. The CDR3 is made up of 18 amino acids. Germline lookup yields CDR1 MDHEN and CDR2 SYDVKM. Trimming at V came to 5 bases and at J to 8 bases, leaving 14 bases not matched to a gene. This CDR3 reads CASSTANLGTSGSDEQFF. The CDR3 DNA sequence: TGTGCCAGCAGTACTGCAAATCTCGGGACTAGCGGGAGTGATGAGCAGTTCTTC.

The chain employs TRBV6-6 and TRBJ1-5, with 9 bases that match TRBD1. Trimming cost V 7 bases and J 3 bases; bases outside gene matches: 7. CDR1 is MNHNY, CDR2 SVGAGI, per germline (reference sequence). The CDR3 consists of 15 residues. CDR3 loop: CASIGTGLFNQPQHF. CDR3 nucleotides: TGTGCCAGCATAGGGACAGGGCTTTTCAATCAGCCCCAGCATTTT.

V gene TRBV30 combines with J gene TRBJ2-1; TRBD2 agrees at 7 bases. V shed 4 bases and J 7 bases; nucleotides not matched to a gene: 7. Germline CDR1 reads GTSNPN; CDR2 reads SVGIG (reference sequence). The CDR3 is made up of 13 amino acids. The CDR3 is CAWIMGGPNEQFF. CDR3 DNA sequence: TGTGCCTGGATAATGGGAGGGCCAAATGAGCAGTTCTTC.

The CDR3, as DNA: TGTGCCAGCTCGTCCCGGGAAGCCTCGATCCGGGAGCAGTTCTTC. Residues: CASSSREASIREQFF. This chain connects TRBV18 to TRBJ2-1; tentatively, D is TRBD2 (5 bases). The CDR3 has 15 amino acids. Germline assignment: CDR1 KGHSH and CDR2 LQKENI. The V end lost 6 bases, the J end lost 10 bases, and 22 bases lay between the germline ends.

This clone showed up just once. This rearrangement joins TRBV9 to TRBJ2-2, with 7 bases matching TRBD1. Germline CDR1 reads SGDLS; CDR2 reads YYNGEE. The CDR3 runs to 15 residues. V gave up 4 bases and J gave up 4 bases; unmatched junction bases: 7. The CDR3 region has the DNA TGTGCCAGCAGCTCGCCAGGGGGAGCCACCGGGGAGCTGTTTTTT. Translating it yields CASSSPGGATGELFF.

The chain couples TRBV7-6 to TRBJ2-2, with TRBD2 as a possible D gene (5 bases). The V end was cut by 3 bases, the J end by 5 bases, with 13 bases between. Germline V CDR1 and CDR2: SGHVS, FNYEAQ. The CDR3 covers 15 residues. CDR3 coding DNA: TGTGCCAGCAGCTTCGGTAGCGAGTATACCGGGGAGCTGTTTTTT. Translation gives CASSFGSEYTGELFF.

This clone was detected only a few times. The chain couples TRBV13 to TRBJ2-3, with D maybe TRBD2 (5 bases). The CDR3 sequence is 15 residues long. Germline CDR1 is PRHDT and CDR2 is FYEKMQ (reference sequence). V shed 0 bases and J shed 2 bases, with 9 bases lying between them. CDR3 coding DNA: TGTGCCAGCAGCTTAGGCCGGGGTCCCACAGATACGCAGTATTTT. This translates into CASSLGRGPTDTQYF.

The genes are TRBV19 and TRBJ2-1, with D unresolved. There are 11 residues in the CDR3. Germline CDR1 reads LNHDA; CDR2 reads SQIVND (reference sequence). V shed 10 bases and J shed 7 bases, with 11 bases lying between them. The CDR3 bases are TGTGCCACGTACTTCGATAATGAGCAGTTCTTC. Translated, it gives CATYFDNEQFF.

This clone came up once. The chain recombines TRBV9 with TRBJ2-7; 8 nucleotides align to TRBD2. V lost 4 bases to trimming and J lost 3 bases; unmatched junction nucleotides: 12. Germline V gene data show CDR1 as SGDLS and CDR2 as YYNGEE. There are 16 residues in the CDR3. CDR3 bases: TGTGCCAGCAGCCCATCCGGGACTAGAGGAGGCTACGAGCAGTACTTC. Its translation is CASSPSGTRGGYEQYF.

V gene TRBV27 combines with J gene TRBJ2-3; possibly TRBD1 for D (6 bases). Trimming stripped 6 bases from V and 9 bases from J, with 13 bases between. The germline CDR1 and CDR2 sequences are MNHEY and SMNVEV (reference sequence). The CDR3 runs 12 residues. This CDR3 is CASRQTGLTQYF. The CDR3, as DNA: TGTGCCAGCAGACAAACAGGGTTAACGCAGTATTTT.

The CDR3 bases are TGTGCCAGCAGTTGGCTGCTGAACACTGAAGCTTTCTTT. It translates to CASSWLLNTEAFF. The rearrangement uses TRBV27 and TRBJ1-1; D gene ambiguous. CDR1 is MNHEY and CDR2 is SMNVEV in the germline V gene (reference sequence). The CDR3 consists of 13 residues. The ends were cut back, 4 bases at V and 0 bases at J, with 6 bases in the middle.

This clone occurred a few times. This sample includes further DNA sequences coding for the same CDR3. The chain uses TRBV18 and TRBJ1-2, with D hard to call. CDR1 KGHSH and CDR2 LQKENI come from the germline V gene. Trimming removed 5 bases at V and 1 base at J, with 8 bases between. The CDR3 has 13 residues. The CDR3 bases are TGTGCCAGCTCAGAGGGAGTTAACTATGGCTACACCTTC. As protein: CASSEGVNYGYTF.

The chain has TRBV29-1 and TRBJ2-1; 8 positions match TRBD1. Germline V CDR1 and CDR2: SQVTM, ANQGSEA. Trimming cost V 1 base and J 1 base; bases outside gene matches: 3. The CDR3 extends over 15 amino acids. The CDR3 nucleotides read TGCAGCGTTGAAGCAGGGGGCAATTCCTACAATGAGCAGTTCTTC. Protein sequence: CSVEAGGNSYNEQFF.

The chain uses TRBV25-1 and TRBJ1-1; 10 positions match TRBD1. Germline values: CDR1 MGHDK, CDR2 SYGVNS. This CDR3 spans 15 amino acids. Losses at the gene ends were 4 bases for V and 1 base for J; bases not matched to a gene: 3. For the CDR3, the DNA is TGTGCCAGCAGTGGCCGGGACAGGGGGAACACTGAAGCTTTCTTT. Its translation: CASSGRDRGNTEAFF.

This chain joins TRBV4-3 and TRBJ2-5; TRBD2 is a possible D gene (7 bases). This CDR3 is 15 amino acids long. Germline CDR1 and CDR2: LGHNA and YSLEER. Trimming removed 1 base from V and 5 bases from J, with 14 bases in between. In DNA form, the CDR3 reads TGCGCCAGCAGCCAAGCTTGGGCGGGGGCCGAGACCCAGTACTTC. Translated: CASSQAWAGAETQYF.

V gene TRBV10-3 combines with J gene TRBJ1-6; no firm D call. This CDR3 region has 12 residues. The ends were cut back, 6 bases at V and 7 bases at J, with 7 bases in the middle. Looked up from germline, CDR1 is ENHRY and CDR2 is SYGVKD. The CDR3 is CAISHFNSPLHF. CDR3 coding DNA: TGTGCCATCAGCCATTTCAATTCACCCCTCCACTTT.

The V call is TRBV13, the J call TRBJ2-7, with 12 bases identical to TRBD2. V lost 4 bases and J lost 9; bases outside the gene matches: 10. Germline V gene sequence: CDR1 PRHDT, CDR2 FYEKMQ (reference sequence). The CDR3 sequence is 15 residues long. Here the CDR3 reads CASSSGSSGRAGQYF. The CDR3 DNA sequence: TGTGCCAGCAGCTCCGGTTCTAGCGGGAGGGCCGGGCAGTACTTC.

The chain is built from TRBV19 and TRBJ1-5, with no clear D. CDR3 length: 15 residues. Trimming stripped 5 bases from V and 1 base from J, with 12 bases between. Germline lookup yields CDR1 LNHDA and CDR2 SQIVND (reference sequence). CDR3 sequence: CASSLAVPSNQPQHF. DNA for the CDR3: TGTGCCAGTAGTCTAGCGGTACCCAGCAATCAGCCCCAGCATTTT.